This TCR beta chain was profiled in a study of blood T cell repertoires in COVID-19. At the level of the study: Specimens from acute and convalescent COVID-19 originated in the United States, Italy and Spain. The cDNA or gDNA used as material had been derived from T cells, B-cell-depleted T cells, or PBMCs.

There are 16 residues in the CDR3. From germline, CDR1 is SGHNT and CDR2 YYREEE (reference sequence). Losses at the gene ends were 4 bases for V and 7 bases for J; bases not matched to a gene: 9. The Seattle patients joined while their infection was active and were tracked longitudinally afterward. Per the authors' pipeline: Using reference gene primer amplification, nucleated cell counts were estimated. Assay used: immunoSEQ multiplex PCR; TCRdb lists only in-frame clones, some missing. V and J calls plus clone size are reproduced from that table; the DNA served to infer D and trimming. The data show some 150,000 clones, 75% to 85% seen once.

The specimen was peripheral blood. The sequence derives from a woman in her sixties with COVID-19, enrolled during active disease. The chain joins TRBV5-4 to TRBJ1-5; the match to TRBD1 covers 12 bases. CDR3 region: CASSQTGQGAGQPQHF. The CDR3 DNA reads TGTGCCAGCAGCCAGACGGGACAGGGGGCAGGGCAGCCCCAGCATTTT.